This TCR beta chain was documented in a study of shared clonotypes between healthy human individuals. General observations from the study: Despite large depth, sorted-subset datasets appeared incompletely sequenced.

The study drew its donors from healthy HIV-negative adults without recent acute infections or vaccinations. Generated by immunoSEQ multiplex PCR, the TCRdb table keeps only in-frame clones and is missing some. The sample lists about 700,000 clones; over 65% were seen once. On this clone: What it recognizes is unknown.

V was clipped by 2 bases and J by 3 bases, with 11 bases between them. The germline V gene has CDR1 SGHRS and CDR2 YFSETQ. The CDR3 contains 15 residues. The sequence derives from a woman in her twenties or thirties in good health. The sample was memory CD4+ T cells sorted from blood. As for subset: CD45RA-negative fraction. This rearrangement joins TRBV5-1 to TRBJ2-2; no definite D call. Written as DNA, the CDR3 is TGCGCCAGCAGCTTAGGCCGGCCGGACACCGGGGAGCTGTTTTTT. Amino acids: CASSLGRPDTGELFF.